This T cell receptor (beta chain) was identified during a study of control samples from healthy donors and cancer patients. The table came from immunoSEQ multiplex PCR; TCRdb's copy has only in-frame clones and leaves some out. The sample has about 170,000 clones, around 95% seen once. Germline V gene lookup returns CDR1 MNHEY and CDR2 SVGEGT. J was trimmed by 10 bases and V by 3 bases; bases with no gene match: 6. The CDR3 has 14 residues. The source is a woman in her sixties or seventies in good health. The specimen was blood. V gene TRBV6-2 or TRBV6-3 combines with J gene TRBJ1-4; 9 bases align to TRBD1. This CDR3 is CASSYRTGVGKLFF. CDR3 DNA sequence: TGTGCCAGCAGTTATAGGACAGGGGTTGGAAAACTGTTTTTT.